The sample holds many counts of the clone carrying this T cell receptor beta chain. The antigen remains unidentified. The sample belongs to a study of T cell clonality in common variable immunodeficiency. Overall study findings and caveats: TCRbeta clonality was increased in CVID versus healthy controls. Compared with controls, CVID subjects had fewer shared TCRbeta clones.

CVID and control samples used equivalent genomic DNA input. Sequencing used immunoSEQ multiplex PCR; TCRdb keeps in-frame clones, though not all of them. Observed in the sample are tens of thousands of clones, none of them singletons. Sample: peripheral blood mononuclear cells. This clonotype was obtained from a person aged 18 to 75 in good health.

CDR3 bases read: TGTGCCAGCAGCTCAGGGGGCGGGGGGGAG. Encoded protein: CASSSGGGGE. The whole CDR3 sequence reads CASSSGGGGELFF. This chain connects TRBV7-2 to TRBJ2-2; TRBD1 aligns across 8 bases. The CDR3 is cut off 3 residues early in the read; its end comes from the germline J gene. V was pared by 4 bases and J by 8 bases, with 3 bases of the junction left unmatched. Per the germline V gene, CDR1 is SGHTA and CDR2 is FQGNSA. The CDR3 totals 13 residues.